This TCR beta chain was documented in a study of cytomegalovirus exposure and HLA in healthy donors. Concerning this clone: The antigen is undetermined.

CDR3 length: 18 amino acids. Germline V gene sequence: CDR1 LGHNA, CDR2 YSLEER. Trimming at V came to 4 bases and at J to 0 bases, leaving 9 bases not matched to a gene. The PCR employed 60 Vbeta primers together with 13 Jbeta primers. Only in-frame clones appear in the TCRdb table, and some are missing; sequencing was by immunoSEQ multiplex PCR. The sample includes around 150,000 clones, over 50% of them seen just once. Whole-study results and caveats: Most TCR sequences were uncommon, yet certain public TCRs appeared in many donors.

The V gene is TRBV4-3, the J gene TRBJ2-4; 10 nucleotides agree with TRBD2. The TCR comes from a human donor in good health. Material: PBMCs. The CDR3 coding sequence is TGCGCCAGCAGCCCAGCCAGCGGGAGGGCAAAAGCCAAAAACATTCAGTACTTC. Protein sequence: CASSPASGRAKAKNIQYF.